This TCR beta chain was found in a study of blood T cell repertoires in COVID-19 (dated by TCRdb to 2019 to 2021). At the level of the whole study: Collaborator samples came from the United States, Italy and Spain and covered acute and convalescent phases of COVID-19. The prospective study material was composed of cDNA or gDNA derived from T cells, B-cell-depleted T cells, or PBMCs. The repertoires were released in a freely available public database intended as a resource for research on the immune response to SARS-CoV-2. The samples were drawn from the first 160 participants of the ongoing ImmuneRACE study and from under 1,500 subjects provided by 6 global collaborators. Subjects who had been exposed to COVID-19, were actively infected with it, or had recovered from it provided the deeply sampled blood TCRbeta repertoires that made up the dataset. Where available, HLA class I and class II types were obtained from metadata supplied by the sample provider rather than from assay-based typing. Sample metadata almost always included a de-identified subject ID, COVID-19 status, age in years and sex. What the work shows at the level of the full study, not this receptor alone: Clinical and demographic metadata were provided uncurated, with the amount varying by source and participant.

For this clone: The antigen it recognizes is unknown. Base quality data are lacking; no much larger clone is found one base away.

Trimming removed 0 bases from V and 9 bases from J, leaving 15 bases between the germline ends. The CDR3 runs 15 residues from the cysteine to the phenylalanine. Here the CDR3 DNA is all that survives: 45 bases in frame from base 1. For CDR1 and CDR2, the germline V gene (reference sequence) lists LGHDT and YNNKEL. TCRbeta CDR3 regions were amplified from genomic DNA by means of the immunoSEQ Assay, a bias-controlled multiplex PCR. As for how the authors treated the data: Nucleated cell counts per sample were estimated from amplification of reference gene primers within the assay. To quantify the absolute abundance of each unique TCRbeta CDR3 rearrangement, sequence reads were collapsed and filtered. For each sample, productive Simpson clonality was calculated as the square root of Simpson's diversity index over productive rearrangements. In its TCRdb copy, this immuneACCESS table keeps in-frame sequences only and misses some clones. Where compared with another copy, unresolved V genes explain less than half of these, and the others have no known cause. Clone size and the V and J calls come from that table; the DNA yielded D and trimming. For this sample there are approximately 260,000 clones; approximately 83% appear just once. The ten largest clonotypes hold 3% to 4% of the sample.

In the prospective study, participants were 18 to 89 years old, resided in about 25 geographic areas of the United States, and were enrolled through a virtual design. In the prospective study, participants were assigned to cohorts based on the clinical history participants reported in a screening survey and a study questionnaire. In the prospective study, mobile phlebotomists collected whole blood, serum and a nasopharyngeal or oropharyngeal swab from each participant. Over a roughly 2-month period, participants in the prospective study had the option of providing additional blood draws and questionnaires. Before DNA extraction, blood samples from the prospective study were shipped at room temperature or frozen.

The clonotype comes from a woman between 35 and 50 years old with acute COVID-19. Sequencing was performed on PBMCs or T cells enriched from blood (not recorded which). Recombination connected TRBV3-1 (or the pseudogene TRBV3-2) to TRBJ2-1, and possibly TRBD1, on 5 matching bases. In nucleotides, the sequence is TGTGCCAGCAGCCAAGAATCTTCAGGGATGGGTGAGCAGTTCTTC. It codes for CASSQESSGMGEQFF.